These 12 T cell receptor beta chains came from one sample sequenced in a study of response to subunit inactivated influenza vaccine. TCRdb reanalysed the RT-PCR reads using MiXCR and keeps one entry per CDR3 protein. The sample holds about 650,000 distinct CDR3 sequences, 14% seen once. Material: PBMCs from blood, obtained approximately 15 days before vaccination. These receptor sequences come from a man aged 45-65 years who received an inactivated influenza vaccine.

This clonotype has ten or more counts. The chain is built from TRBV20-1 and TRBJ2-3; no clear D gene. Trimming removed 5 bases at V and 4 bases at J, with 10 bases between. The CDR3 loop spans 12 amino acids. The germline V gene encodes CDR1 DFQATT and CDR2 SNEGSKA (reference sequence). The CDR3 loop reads CSALVHSDTQYF. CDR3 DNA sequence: TGCAGTGCTCTAGTTCATTCAGATACGCAGTATTTT.

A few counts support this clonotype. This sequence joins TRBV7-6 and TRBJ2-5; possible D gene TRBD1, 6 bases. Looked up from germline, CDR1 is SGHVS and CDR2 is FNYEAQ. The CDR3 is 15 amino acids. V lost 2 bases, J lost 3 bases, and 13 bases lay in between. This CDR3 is CASSLPPDREETQYF. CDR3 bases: TGTGCCAGCAGCTTACCCCCGGACAGAGAAGAGACCCAGTACTTC. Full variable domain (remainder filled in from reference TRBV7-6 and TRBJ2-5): GAGVSQSPRYKVTKRGQDVALRCDPISGHVSLYWYRQALGQGPEFLTYFNYEAQQDKSGLPNDRFSAERPEGSISTLTIQRTEQRDSAMYRCASSLPPDREETQYFGPGTRLLVL.

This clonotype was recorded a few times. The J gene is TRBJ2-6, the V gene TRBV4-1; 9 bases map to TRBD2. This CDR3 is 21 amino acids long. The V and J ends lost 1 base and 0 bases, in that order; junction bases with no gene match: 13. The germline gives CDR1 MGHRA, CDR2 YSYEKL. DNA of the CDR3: TGCGCCAGCAGCCAAGTCGGAAGCGGGGGGCGCCTTCGCTCTGGGGCCAACGTCCTGACTTTC. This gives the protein CASSQVGSGGRLRSGANVLTF.

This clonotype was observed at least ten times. For the CDR3, the DNA is TGTGCCAGTAGTACACGGGGCACTGAAGCTTTCTTT. This encodes CASSTRGTEAFF. The V call is TRBV19, the J call TRBJ1-1, with D unresolved. CDR3 size: 12 residues. V lost 4 bases to trimming and J lost 4 bases, with 7 bases between them. Germline values: CDR1 LNHDA, CDR2 SQIVND (reference sequence).

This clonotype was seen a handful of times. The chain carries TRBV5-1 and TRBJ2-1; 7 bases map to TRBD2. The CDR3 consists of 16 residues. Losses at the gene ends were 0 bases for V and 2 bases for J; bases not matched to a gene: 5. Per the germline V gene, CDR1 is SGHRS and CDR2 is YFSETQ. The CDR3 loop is CASSLVRTRAYNEQFF. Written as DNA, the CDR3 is TGCGCCAGCAGCTTGGTTCGGACTAGGGCCTACAATGAGCAGTTCTTC. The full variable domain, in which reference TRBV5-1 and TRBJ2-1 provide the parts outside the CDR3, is KAGVTQTPRYLIKTRGQQVTLSCSPISGHRSVSWYQQTPGQGLQFLFEYFSETQRNKGNFPGRFSGRQFSNSRSEMNVSTLELGDSALYLCASSLVRTRAYNEQFFGPGTRLTVL.

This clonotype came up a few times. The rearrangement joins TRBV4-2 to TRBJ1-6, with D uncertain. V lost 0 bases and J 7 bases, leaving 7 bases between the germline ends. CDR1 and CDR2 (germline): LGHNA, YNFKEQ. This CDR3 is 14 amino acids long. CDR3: CASSQDQTNSPLHF. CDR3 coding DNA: TGTGCCAGCAGCCAAGATCAGACGAATTCACCCCTCCACTTT.

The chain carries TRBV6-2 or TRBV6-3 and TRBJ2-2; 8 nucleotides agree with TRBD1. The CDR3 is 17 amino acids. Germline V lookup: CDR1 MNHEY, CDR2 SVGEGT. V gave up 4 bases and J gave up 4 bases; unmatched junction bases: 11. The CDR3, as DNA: TGTGCCAGCAGTTTCACCCGACAGGGGAGACGCACCGGGGAGCTGTTTTTT. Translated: CASSFTRQGRRTGELFF.

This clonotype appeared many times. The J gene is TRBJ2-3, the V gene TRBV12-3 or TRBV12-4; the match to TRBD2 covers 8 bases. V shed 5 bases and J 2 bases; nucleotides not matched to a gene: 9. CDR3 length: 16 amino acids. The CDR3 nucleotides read TGTGCCAGCAGTGAGCCGGGACTAGGAAACACAGATACGCAGTATTTT. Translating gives CASSEPGLGNTDTQYF.

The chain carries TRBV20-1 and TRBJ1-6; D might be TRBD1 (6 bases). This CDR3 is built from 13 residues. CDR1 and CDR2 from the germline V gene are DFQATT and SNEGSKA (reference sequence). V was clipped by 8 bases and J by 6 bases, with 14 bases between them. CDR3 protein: CSHDQGSNSPLHF. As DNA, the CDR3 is TGCAGTCACGACCAGGGGTCTAATTCACCCCTCCACTTT.

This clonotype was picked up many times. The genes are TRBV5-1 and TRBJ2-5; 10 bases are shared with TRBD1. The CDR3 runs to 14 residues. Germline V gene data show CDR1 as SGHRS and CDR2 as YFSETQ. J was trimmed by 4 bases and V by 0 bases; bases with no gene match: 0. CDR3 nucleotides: TGCGCCAGCAGCTTGGGGACAGGGGGAGAGACCCAGTACTTC. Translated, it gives CASSLGTGGETQYF.

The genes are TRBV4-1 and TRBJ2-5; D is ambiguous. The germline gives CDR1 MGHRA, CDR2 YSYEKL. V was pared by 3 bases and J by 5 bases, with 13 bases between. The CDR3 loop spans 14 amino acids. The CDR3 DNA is TGCGCCAGCAGCCACCCGCGCTTCAGTGAGACCCAGTACTTC. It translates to CASSHPRFSETQYF.

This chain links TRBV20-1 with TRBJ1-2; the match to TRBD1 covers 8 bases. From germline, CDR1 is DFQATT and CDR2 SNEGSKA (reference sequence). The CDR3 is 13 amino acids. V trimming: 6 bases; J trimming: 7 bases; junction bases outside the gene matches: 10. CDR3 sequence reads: CSAQPGGAFGYTF. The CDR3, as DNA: TGCAGTGCCCAACCAGGGGGCGCGTTTGGCTACACCTTC.